The 21 T cell receptor beta chains in this list originate from one sample, sequenced in a study of spatial heterogeneity in lung cancer. As to time point: sample taken at primary tumor resection. From tumor, nontumor lung or frozen PBMC, whole RNA was taken unsorted for sequencing. TCRdb called the 5' RACE reads again in MiXCR, with one record for every CDR3 protein. Among about 7,500 distinct CDR3 sequences, approximately 3.8% were seen once, and the ten largest hold 20% to 25%. The source material was normal lung tissue next to the tumor, sampled at surgery. All receptors derive from a female donor with early-stage non-small cell lung cancer.

This clonotype has at least ten counts. Since the library was made to target alpha chains, this beta chain is a stray read and its abundance is not meaningful. The CDR3 DNA is TGTGCCAGCAGTTTAGCAGGGGCTGGCCAAGAGACCCAGTACTTC. Translating it yields CASSLAGAGQETQYF. The chain recombines TRBV12-3 or TRBV12-4 with TRBJ2-5; maybe TRBD1 (5 bases). The CDR3 spans 15 residues. V lost 0 bases and J lost 1, with 9 bases in between.

This clonotype was recorded at least ten times. This beta chain represents an off-target read in a library built for alpha chains; its size is of limited meaning. J is TRBJ2-5 and V is TRBV7-8; D is perhaps TRBD2 (5 bases). Germline CDR1 reads SGHVS; CDR2 reads FQNEAQ. CDR3 length: 14 residues. V was clipped by 6 bases and J by 5 bases, with 16 bases between them. As DNA, the CDR3 is TGTGCCAGCAGGAAGATAGCGCGGGCGGAGACCCAGTACTTC. As protein: CASRKIARAETQYF.

This clonotype counts as medium-sized. The size of this beta chain means little, since it is a stray read in a library made for alpha chains. V is TRBV28 and J is TRBJ1-2; D is undetermined. V was clipped by 2 bases and J by 2 bases, with 3 bases between them. CDR1 and CDR2 (germline): MDHEN, SYDVKM. CDR3 size: 12 residues. CDR3 sequence reads: CASSLGNYGYTF. The CDR3 DNA sequence: TGTGCCAGCAGTTTAGGCAACTATGGCTACACCTTC.

Many counts were recorded for this clonotype. This beta chain is an off-target read within a library intended for alpha chains, so its frequency means little. The chain has TRBV11-2 and TRBJ1-1; D is unresolved. The V gene lost 1 base and the J gene lost 7 bases, with 4 bases spanning the gap. The CDR3 has 11 amino acids. Germline V gene lookup returns CDR1 SGHAT and CDR2 FQNNGV. CDR3 DNA: TGTGCCAGCAGCTTAGGGGTTGAAGCTTTCTTT. This translates into CASSLGVEAFF. The variable domain in full, with the rest retrieved from reference TRBV11-2 and TRBJ1-1, is EAGVAQSPRYKIIEKRQSVAFWCNPISGHATLYWYQQILGQGPKLLIQFQNNGVVDDSQLPKDRFSAERLKGVDSTLKIQPAKLEDSAVYLCASSLGVEAFFGQGTRLTVV.

This clonotype was seen at least ten times. This beta chain is a stray read from a library made for alpha chains; its abundance is not meaningful. The J gene is TRBJ1-2, the V gene TRBV28; 9 positions agree with TRBD1. The CDR3 extends over 15 amino acids. Germline V gene sequence: CDR1 MDHEN, CDR2 SYDVKM. The ends lost 5 bases at V and 6 bases at J; junction bases unmatched: 10. CDR3 sequence (DNA): TGTGCCAGCAGTCCCCTGGGACAGGGAATGGATGGCTACACCTTC. Amino acid sequence: CASSPLGQGMDGYTF.

In its sample, this clonotype is medium-sized (0.01 to 0.1%). Little can be read into the size of this beta chain, an off-target read in a library designed for alpha chains. The V and J genes are TRBV7-9 and TRBJ2-7; tentative D call: TRBD1 (5 bases). Germline V CDR1 and CDR2: SEHNR, FQNEAQ (reference sequence). V was pared by 1 base and J by 3 bases, with 10 bases between. This CDR3 has 14 residues. This CDR3 reads CASSLGAGLYEQYF. The CDR3 DNA follows: TGTGCCAGCAGCTTAGGGGCAGGGCTCTACGAGCAGTACTTC.

Judged by abundance, this clonotype is medium-sized. The size of this beta chain means little, since it is a stray read in a library made for alpha chains. The V gene is TRBV6-5, the J gene TRBJ2-6; 8 bases align to TRBD1. Trimming cost V 7 bases and J 0 bases; bases outside gene matches: 5. This CDR3 comprises 16 residues. In germline, CDR1 is MNHEY, CDR2 SVGAGI. DNA for the CDR3: TGTGCCAGCAAGGGCAGGGGGCTCTCTGGGGCCAACGTCCTGACTTTC. Protein: CASKGRGLSGANVLTF.

This clonotype was found many times. A library prepared for alpha chains yielded this beta chain as an off-target read; its size is of little meaning. The rearrangement uses TRBV12-3 or TRBV12-4 and TRBJ2-5; TRBD2 might be the D (6 bases). This CDR3 comprises 16 residues. Trimming stripped 4 bases from V and 2 bases from J, with 17 bases between. The DNA for the CDR3 is TGTGCCAGCAGTTCCACATTGGGGGAGGAGCAAGAGACCCAGTACTTC. It specifies CASSSTLGEEQETQYF.

This clonotype qualifies as medium-sized. This beta chain came through as a stray read in a library set up for alpha chains, and its size says little. J is TRBJ2-7 and V is TRBV20-1; the match to TRBD1 covers 7 bases. The CDR3 is 14 residues long. Losses at the gene ends were 0 bases for V and 6 bases for J; bases not matched to a gene: 8. Germline V lookup: CDR1 DFQATT, CDR2 SNEGSKA (reference sequence). The CDR3 loop is CSARDLNRGSEQYF. The CDR3 nucleotides read TGCAGTGCTAGAGATCTCAACAGGGGATCCGAGCAGTACTTC.

This clonotype is judged medium-sized (0.01 to 0.1%). This beta chain represents an off-target read in a library built for alpha chains; its size is of limited meaning. The genes are TRBV4-3 and TRBJ1-4, with D perhaps TRBD1 (5 bases). The CDR3 is made up of 14 amino acids. V was trimmed by 0 bases and J by 10 bases, leaving 12 bases between them. Germline assignment: CDR1 LGHNA and CDR2 YSLEER. The CDR3 DNA is TGCGCCAGCAGCCAAGAGGTCGGGGGGGGAAAACTGTTTTTT. Protein: CASSQEVGGGKLFF.

This clonotype was seen repeatedly, ten times or more. This beta chain appears as a stray read in a library generated for alpha chains; its size is not informative. The chain joins TRBV7-2 to TRBJ2-7; TRBD1 might be the D (6 bases). Trimming took 5 bases from V and 4 from J, leaving 15 bases between them. This CDR3 contains 14 residues. Germline-derived CDR1 and CDR2 are SGHTA and FQGNSA. The CDR3 DNA reads as TGTGCCAGCAGCCTAACCCTCGGACAGTACGAGCAGTACTTC. This sequence encodes CASSLTLGQYEQYF.

This clonotype is medium-sized by share. The library was designed around alpha chains, so this beta chain is a stray read whose abundance carries little weight. J is TRBJ2-5 and V is TRBV20-1; 7 bases fit TRBD1. There are 15 residues in the CDR3. Germline CDR1 reads DFQATT; CDR2 reads SNEGSKA (reference sequence). The ends lost 0 bases at V and 4 bases at J; junction bases unmatched: 8. As DNA, the CDR3 is TGCAGTGCTAGAGACATGACAGGGACGGGAGAGACCCAGTACTTC. Translated, it gives CSARDMTGTGETQYF.

This clonotype has ten or more counts. Since it is a stray read in a library aimed at alpha chains, this beta chain has a size that is not meaningful. The rearrangement links TRBV7-9 to TRBJ1-2; D remains ambiguous. This CDR3 spans 14 amino acids. Looked up from germline, CDR1 is SEHNR and CDR2 is FQNEAQ (reference sequence). V was pared by 1 base and J by 5 bases, with 11 bases between. The CDR3 is CASSLGESMYGYTF. CDR3 nucleotides: TGTGCCAGCAGCTTAGGGGAGTCGATGTATGGCTACACCTTC.

This clonotype is medium-sized within its sample. Within a library made for alpha chains, this beta chain is off target, and its count is uninformative. The chain uses TRBV5-5 and TRBJ2-5; maybe TRBD2 (7 bases). This CDR3 region has 15 residues. CDR1 is SGHKS and CDR2 is YYEKEE in the germline V gene (reference sequence). Trimming shortened V by 1 base and J by 5 bases, and 15 bases separated the two germline ends. CDR3 nucleotides: TGTGCCAGCAGCTTGCAGTGGGGGGGCCGGGAGACCCAGTACTTC. Translation gives CASSLQWGGRETQYF.

This clonotype was found many times. This beta chain was picked up by a library intended for alpha chains and is off target, so its count carries little meaning. CDR3 in amino acids: CASNYGQGEQYF. As DNA, the CDR3 is TGCGCCAGCAACTACGGACAGGGCGAGCAGTACTTC. This chain uses TRBV5-1 with TRBJ2-7, with 8 positions matching TRBD1. The germline gives CDR1 SGHRS, CDR2 YFSETQ. This CDR3 spans 12 amino acids. V was clipped by 6 bases and J by 6 bases; unmatched bases: 5.

At least ten counts were recorded for this clonotype. The size of this beta chain means little, since it is a stray read in a library made for alpha chains. The V call is TRBV3-1, the J call TRBJ1-6; a possible D gene is TRBD1 (5 bases). The CDR3 is made up of 16 amino acids. V lost 0 bases and J lost 10, with 16 bases in between. In germline, CDR1 is LGHDT, CDR2 YNNKEL (reference sequence). This chain's CDR3 is CASSQDVGREESPLHF. DNA for the CDR3: TGTGCCAGCAGCCAAGACGTCGGCAGGGAGGAATCACCCCTCCACTTT.

Relative to its sample, this clonotype is medium-sized. The library was designed around alpha chains, so this beta chain is a stray read whose abundance carries little weight. The CDR3 nucleotides are TGCGCCAGCAGCCAAGGAGGTGTCCGGGCAAACACCATATATTTT. The encoded protein is CASSQGGVRANTIYF. The V call is TRBV4-1, the J call TRBJ1-3; the D is unclear. The V gene's germline CDR1 is MGHRA and CDR2 YSYEKL. The CDR3 has 15 residues. V lost 1 base to trimming and J lost 6 bases, with 13 bases between them.

This clonotype is judged medium-sized. The size of this beta chain means little, since it is a stray read in a library made for alpha chains. The V and J genes are TRBV29-1 and TRBJ1-2; 8 nucleotides align to TRBD1. Germline V gene lookup returns CDR1 SQVTM and CDR2 ANQGSEA. The CDR3 contains 16 residues. After removal of 2 bases from V and 1 base from J, the junction contained 9 bases not matched to a gene. The CDR3 bases are TGCAGCGTTGAATATAGGACAGGGCCTCTTAACTATGGCTACACCTTC. Residues: CSVEYRTGPLNYGYTF.

This clonotype was seen ten or more times. Because this beta chain is a stray read in a library intended to capture alpha chains, its abundance should not be given much weight. The rearrangement links TRBV20-1 to TRBJ2-1; 10 bases align to TRBD2. V shed 5 bases, J shed 6 bases, and the junction held 10 bases outside the gene matches. Germline V CDR1 and CDR2: DFQATT, SNEGSKA (reference sequence). The CDR3 runs to 15 residues. The CDR3 protein is CSAPRFSGGRNEQFF. Here the CDR3 DNA reads TGCAGTGCTCCCCGATTTAGCGGGGGGCGCAATGAGCAGTTCTTC.

This clonotype has a count of ten or more. This beta chain came through as a stray read in a library set up for alpha chains, and its size says little. The CDR3 bases are TGCGCCAGCAGCTTGGACGCTGAAGCTTTCTTT. Translation gives CASSLDAEAFF. This chain connects TRBV5-1 to TRBJ1-1, with D unresolved. V lost 0 bases and J 6 bases, leaving 3 bases between the germline ends. The germline CDR1 and CDR2 sequences are SGHRS and YFSETQ. The CDR3 runs to 11 residues.

This clonotype was seen ten or more times. This beta chain is a stray read from a library made for alpha chains; its abundance is not meaningful. The gene calls are TRBV4-2 and TRBJ1-2; D is possibly TRBD1 (6 bases). CDR3 size: 14 residues. V lost 0 bases and J 8 bases, leaving 13 bases between the germline ends. Germline V CDR1 and CDR2: LGHNA, YNFKEQ. The CDR3 sequence: CASSQDPGQGGYTF. The CDR3 DNA reads as TGTGCCAGCAGCCAAGATCCAGGGCAGGGGGGCTACACCTTC.